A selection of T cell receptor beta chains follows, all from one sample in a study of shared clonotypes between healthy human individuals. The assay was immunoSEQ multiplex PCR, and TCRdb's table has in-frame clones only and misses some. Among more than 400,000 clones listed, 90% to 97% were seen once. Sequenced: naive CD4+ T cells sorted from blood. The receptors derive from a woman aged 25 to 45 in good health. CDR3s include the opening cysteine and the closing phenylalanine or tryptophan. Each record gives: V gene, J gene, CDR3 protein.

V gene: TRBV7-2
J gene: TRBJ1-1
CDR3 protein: CASSPRGPGVWPAFF

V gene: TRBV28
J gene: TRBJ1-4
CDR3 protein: CASRIAPAGEKLFF

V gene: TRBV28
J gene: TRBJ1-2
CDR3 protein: CASSPPRTGKHYGYTF

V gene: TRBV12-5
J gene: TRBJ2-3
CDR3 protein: CASGPYRRGAPDTQYF

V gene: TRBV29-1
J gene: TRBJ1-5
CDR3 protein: CSVPGTGGQPQHF

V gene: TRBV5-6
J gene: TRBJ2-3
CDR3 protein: CASSSQGTPGGTDTQYF

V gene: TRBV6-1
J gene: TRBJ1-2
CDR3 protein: CASSEGLQTRGGYTF

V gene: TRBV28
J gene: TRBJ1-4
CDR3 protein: CASALVAGREKLFF

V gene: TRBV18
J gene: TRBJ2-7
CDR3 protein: CASSPAGIGHEQYF

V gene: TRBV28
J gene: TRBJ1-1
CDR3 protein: CASSPAQGAGTEAFF

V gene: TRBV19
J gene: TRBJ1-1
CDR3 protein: CASSIVPDHAEAFF

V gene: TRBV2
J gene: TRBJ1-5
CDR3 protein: CASSGSQGAIQPQHF

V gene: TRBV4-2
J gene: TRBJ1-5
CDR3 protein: CASSQSDQSYSNQPQHF

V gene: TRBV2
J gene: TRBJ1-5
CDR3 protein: CASSGRQARNQPQHF

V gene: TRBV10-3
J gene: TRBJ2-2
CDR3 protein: CAISEGENTGELFF

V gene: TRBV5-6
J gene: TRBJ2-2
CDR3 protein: CASSLPAGTGELFF

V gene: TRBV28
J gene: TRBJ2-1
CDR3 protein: CASNKAGRGYNEQFF

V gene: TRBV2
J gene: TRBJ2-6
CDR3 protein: CASTIMGGPGANVLTF

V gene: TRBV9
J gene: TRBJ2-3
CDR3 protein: CASSVGLATDTQYF

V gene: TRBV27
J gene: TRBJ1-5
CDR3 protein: CASSVNNQPQHF

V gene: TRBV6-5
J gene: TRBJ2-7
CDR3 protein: CASNSYYEQYF

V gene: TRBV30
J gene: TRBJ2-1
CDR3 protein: CAWYPGGPDEQFF

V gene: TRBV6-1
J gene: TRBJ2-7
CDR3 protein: CASSPSGWGDEQYF

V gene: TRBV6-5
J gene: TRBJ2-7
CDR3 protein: CASSLKKAYEQYF

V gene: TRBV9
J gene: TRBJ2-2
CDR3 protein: CASSAGTGNTGELFF

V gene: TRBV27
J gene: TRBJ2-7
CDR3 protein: CASSLDTPFGEQYF

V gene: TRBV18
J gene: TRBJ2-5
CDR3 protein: CASSPLGLADQETQYF

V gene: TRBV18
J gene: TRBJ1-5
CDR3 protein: CASSPQGQGVGQPQHF

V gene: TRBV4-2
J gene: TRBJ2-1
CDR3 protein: CASSQDVGGTSSYNEQFF

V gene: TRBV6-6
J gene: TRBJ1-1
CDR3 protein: CASSFDGNTEAFF

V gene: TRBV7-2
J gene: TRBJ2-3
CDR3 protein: CASSLGWGLAGGGGDTQYF

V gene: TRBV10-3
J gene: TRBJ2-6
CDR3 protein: CAISYCLCRYSRANVLTF

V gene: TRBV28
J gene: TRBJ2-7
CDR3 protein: CASRGVQGGVFLGGHYEQYF

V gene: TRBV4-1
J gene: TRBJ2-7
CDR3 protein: CASSQGPGTSGGEQYF

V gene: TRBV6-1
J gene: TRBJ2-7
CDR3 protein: CASSLGQGAMYF

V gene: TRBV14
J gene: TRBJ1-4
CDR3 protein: CASSQEGEKLFF

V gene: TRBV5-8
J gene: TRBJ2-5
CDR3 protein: CASSLGWGHQETQYF

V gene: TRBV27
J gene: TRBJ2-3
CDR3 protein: CASSARTSGAFTDTQYF

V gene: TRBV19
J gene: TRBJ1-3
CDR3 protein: CASVRDHGNTIYF

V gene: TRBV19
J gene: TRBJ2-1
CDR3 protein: CASSIVGGGNNEQFF

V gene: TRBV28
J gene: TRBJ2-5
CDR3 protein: CASSPPGQEETQYF